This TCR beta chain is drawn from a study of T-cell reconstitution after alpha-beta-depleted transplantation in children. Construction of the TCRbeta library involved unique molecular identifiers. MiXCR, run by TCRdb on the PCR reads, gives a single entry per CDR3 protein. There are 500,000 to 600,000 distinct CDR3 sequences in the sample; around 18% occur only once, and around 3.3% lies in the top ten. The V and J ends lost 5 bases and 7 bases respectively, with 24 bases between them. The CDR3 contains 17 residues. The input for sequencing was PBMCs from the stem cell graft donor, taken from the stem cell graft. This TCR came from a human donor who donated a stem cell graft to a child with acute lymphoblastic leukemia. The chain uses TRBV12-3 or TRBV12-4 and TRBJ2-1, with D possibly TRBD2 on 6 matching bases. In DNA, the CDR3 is TGTGCCAGCAGTCCCCTGGGGGGTCTAGGAGGTGGAAATGAGCAGTTCTTC. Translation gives CASSPLGGLGGGNEQFF.